This TCR beta chain was identified in a study of blood T cell repertoires in COVID-19. Study background: COVID-19 samples from acute and convalescent phases originated in the United States, Italy and Spain. T cells, B-cell-depleted T cells, or PBMCs supplied cDNA or gDNA.

This clone was observed a single time. The authors' processing: From reference gene primer amplification, estimates of nucleated cell counts were derived. Method: immunoSEQ multiplex PCR; TCRdb's copy keeps in-frame clones and lacks some. For V, J and clone size, that table is used; D and trimming come from the DNA. Among a few hundred thousand clones listed, less than 85% were seen once. Per the germline V gene, CDR1 is MNHNS and CDR2 is SASEGT. The V gene lost 3 bases and the J gene lost 4 bases, with 7 bases spanning the gap. The CDR3 contains 13 residues. The V gene is TRBV6-1, the J gene TRBJ1-5; D ambiguous. This receptor was taken from a man between 60 and 75 years old who had recovered from COVID-19. Source material: peripheral blood. The CDR3, as DNA: TGTGCCAGCAGTGACGAGAGGAATCAGCCCCAGCATTTT. Translating it yields CASSDERNQPQHF.